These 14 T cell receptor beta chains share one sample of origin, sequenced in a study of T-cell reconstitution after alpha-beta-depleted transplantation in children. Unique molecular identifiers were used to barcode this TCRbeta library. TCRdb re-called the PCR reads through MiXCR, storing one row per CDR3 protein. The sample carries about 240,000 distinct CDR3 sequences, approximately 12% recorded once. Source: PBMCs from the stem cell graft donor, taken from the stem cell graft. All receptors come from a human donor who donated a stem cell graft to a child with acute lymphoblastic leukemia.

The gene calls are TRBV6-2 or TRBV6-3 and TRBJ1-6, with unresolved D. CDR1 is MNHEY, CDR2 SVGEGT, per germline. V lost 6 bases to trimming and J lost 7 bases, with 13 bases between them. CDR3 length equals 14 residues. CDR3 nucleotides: TGTGCCAGCAGACCCGGGAGATCCAATTCACCCCTCCACTTT. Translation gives CASRPGRSNSPLHF.

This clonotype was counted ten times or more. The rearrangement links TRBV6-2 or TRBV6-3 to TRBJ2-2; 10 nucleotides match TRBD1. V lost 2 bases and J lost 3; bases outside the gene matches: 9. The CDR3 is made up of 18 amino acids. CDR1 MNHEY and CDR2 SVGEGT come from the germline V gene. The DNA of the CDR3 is TGTGCCAGCAGTTACGAGTCGGGACAGGGGCGTGACACCGGGGAGCTGTTTTTT. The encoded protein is CASSYESGQGRDTGELFF.

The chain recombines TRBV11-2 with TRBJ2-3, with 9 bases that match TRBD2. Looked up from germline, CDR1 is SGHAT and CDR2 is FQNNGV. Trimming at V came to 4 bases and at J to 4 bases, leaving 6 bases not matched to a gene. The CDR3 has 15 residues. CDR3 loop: CASSSLSGSSDTQYF. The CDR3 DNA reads TGTGCCAGCAGCTCCCTTAGCGGGAGTTCAGATACGCAGTATTTT. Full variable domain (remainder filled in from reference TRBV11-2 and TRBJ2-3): EAGVAQSPRYKIIEKRQSVAFWCNPISGHATLYWYQQILGQGPKLLIQFQNNGVVDDSQLPKDRFSAERLKGVDSTLKIQPAKLEDSAVYLCASSSLSGSSDTQYFGPGTRLTVL.

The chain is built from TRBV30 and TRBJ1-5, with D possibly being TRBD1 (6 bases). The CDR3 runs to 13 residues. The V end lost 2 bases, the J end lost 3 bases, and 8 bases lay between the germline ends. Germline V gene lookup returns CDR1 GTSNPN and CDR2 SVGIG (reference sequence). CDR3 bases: TGTGCCTGGAGTAGGGGGTCCAATCAGCCCCAGCATTTT. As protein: CAWSRGSNQPQHF.

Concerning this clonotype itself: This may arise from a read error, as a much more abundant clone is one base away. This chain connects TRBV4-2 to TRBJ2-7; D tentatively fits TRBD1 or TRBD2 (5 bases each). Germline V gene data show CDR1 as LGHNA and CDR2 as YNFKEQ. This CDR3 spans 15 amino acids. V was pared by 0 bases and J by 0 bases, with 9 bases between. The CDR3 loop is CASSQDCGGSYEQYF. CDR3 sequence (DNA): TGTGCCAGCAGCCAAGATTGTGGGGGCTCCTACGAGCAGTACTTC.

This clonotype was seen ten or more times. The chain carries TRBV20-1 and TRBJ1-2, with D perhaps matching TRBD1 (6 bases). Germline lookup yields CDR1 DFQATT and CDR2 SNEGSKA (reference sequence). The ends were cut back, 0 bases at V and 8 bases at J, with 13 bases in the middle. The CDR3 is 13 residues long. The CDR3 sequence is CSAREQGFWGYTF. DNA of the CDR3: TGCAGTGCTAGAGAACAGGGTTTTTGGGGCTACACCTTC.

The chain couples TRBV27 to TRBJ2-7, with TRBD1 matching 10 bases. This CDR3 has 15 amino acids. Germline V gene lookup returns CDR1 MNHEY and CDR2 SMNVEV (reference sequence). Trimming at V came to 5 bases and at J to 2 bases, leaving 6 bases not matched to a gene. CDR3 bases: TGTGCCAGCAGTCAGACGGGACAGGGGACCTACGAGCAGTACTTC. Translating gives CASSQTGQGTYEQYF.

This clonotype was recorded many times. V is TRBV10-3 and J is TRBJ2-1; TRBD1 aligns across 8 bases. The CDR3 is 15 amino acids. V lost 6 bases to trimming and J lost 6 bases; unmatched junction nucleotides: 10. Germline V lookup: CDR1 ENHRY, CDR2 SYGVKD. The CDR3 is CAIRKGQGGSNEQFF. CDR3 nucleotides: TGTGCCATCAGGAAAGGACAGGGAGGTAGCAATGAGCAGTTCTTC.

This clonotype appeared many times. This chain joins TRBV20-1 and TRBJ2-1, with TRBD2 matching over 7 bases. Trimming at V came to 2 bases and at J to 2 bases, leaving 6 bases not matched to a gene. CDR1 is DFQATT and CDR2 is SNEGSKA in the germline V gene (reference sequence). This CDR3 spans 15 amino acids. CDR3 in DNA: TGCAGTGCTAGAAGGGGAGGGCGGGCCTACAATGAGCAGTTCTTC. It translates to CSARRGGRAYNEQFF.

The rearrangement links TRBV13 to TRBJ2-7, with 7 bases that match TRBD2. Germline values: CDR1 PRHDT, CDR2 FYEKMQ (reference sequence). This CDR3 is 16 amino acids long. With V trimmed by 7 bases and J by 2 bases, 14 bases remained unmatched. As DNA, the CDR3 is TGTGCCAGCACCGAAGGGCGCGGGGCGGGAGCCTACGAGCAGTACTTC. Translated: CASTEGRGAGAYEQYF.

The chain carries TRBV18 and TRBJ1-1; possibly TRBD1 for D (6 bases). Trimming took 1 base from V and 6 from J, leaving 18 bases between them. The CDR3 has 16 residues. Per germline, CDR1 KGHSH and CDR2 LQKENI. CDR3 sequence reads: CASSPLSGQLDAEAFF. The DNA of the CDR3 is TGTGCCAGCTCACCACTGTCCGGACAGTTGGACGCTGAAGCTTTCTTT.

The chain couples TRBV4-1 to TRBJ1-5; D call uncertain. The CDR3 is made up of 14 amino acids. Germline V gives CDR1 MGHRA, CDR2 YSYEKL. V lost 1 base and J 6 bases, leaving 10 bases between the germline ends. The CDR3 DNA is TGCGCCAGCAGCCAAGGATCGGCTAGTCAGCCCCAGCATTTT. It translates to CASSQGSASQPQHF.

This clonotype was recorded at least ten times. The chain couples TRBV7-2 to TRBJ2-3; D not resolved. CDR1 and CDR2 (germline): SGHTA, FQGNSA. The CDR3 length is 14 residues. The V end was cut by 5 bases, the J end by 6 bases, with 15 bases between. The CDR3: CASSAPGTMDTQYF. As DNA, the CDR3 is TGTGCCAGCAGCGCCCCCGGTACCATGGATACGCAGTATTTT.

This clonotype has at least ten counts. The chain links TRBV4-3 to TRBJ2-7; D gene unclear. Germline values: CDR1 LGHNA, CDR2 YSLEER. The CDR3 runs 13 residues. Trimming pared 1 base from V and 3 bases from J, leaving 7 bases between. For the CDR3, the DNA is TGCGCCAGCAGCCAAGGGCCAATCTACGAGCAGTACTTC. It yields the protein CASSQGPIYEQYF.